The 8 T cell receptor beta chains below were found in one sample sequenced in a study of CD8+CD57+ T cells in acquired aplastic anemia. The TCR beta profiling, which covered VDJ combination and CDR3 sequence, was carried out using genomic DNA as the template. TCRdb re-derived calls from the reads in MiXCR, one entry per CDR3 protein. This table holds 180,000 or so distinct CDR3 sequences, 63% found once. Patients who underwent sequencing had shown CD8+CD57+ cell expansion by flow cytometry. The material sequenced was sorted CD4+, CD8+, or CD8+CD57+ T cells (not recorded which) from PBMCs. Source of these receptors: a human donor with aplastic anemia.

The chain uses TRBV7-3 and TRBJ1-6; 9 bases fit TRBD1. This CDR3 spans 17 amino acids. Per germline, CDR1 SGHTA and CDR2 FQGTGA. The V segment lost 3 bases and the J segment 2 bases; nucleotides outside the gene matches: 5. The CDR3 DNA reads as TGTGCCAGCAGCTTGGGGGGACAGGGCACCTATAATTCACCCCTCCACTTT. Translated, it gives CASSLGGQGTYNSPLHF.

This clonotype was counted at least ten times. The chain couples TRBV19 to TRBJ1-1; perhaps TRBD1 as D (6 bases). The CDR3 covers 15 residues. V dropped 0 bases and J dropped 0 bases, with 8 bases sitting between them. Per the germline V gene, CDR1 is LNHDA and CDR2 is SQIVND (reference sequence). The CDR3 DNA reads as TGTGCCAGTAGTATAGAAGGGGGGATGAACACTGAAGCTTTCTTT. Translated, it gives CASSIEGGMNTEAFF.

The chain couples TRBV27 to TRBJ2-1; 9 bases map to TRBD1. Germline V CDR1 and CDR2: MNHEY, SMNVEV (reference sequence). This CDR3 region has 14 residues. Trimming removed 6 bases from V and 4 bases from J; junction bases left unmatched: 4. This CDR3 is CASSYRGLYNEQFF. In DNA form, the CDR3 reads TGTGCCAGCAGCTACAGGGGGCTGTACAATGAGCAGTTCTTC.

This clonotype showed up just a few times. This chain joins TRBV10-2 and TRBJ2-7; TRBD1 might be the D (5 bases). V was trimmed by 2 bases and J by 1 base, leaving 9 bases between them. Germline CDR1 and CDR2: WSHSY and SAAADI. The CDR3 contains 14 residues. The CDR3 spells CASSEGRASYEQYF. CDR3 in DNA: TGCGCCAGCAGTGAGGGCAGGGCTTCCTACGAGCAGTACTTC.

This clonotype came up a few times. This chain connects TRBV4-3 to TRBJ2-7; TRBD1 aligns across 10 bases. The CDR3 covers 13 residues. In germline, CDR1 is LGHNA, CDR2 YSLEER. V was pared by 4 bases and J by 7 bases, with 4 bases of the junction left unmatched. The CDR3 protein is CASSPGTGVEQYF. CDR3 bases: TGCGCCAGCAGCCCTGGGACAGGGGTTGAGCAGTACTTC.

Points on this clonotype: Because the CDR3 is missing its conserved closing phenylalanine or tryptophan, this is likely a read error. It is unclear where the CDR3 begins or ends on the DNA, so no DNA is shown, and the CDR3 is as TCRdb lists it. This chain uses TRBV29-1 with TRBJ1-2; the D call in the table, TRBD1, was not verified against the DNA. Germline values: CDR1 SQVTM, CDR2 ANQGSEA. The CDR3 comprises 16 residues, both ends counted. CDR3 amino acids: CSDVKLGQGINYGYTC.

The rearrangement uses TRBV20-1 and TRBJ2-7; D unclear. The V end lost 1 base, the J end lost 5 bases, and 18 bases lay between the germline ends. Germline loops: CDR1 DFQATT, CDR2 SNEGSKA (reference sequence). The CDR3 extends over 15 amino acids. CDR3 loop: CSARARPSAFDEQYF. The CDR3 DNA sequence: TGCAGTGCTAGAGCCCGGCCTAGTGCCTTCGACGAGCAGTACTTC.

This clonotype was seen repeatedly, ten times or more. This chain links TRBV7-3 with TRBJ1-1; TRBD1 agrees at 9 bases. The CDR3 runs 17 residues. The V segment lost 4 bases and the J segment 3 bases; nucleotides outside the gene matches: 12. Germline-derived CDR1 and CDR2 are SGHTA and FQGTGA. CDR3 sequence reads: CASSSAGTGFGYTEAFF. The CDR3 DNA sequence: TGTGCCAGCAGCTCAGCCGGGACAGGGTTTGGATACACTGAAGCTTTCTTT. Using reference TRBV7-3 and TRBJ1-1 for the parts outside the CDR3, the full variable domain is GAGVSQTPSNKVTEKGKYVELRCDPISGHTALYWYRQSLGQGPEFLIYFQGTGAADDSGLPNDRFFAVRPEGSVSTLKIQRTERGDSAVYLCASSSAGTGFGYTEAFFGQGTRLTVV.